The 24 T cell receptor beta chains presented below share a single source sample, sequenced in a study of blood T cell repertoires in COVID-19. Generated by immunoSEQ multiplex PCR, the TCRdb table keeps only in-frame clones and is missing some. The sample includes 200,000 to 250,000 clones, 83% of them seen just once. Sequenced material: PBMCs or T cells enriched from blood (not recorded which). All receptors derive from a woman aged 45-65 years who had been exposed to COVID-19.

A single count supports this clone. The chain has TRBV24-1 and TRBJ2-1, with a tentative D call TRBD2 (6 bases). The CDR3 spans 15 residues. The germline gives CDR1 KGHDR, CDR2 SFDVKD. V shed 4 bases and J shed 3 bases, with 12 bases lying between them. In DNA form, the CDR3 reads TGTGCCACCAGTGAAGGTGCCGGGAGCTACAATGAGCAGTTCTTC. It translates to CATSEGAGSYNEQFF.

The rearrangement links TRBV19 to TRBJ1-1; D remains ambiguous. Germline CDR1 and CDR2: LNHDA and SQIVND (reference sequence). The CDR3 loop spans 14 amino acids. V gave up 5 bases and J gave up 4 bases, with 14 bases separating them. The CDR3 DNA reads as TGTGCCAGTAGTGTGGTCGAGGGCGGCACTGAAGCTTTCTTT. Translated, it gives CASSVVEGGTEAFF.

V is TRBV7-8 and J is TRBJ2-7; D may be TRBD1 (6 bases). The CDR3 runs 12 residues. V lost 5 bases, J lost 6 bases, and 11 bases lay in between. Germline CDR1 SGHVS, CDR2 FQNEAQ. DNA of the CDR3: TGTGCCAGCAGCCAACCCAGGGGCGAGCAGTACTTC. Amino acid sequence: CASSQPRGEQYF.

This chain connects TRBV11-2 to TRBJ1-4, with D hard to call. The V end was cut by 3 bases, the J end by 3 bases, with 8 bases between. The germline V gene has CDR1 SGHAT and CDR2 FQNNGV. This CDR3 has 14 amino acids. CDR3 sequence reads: CASSLGAPNEKLFF. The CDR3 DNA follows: TGTGCCAGCAGCTTGGGAGCCCCTAATGAAAAACTGTTTTTT.

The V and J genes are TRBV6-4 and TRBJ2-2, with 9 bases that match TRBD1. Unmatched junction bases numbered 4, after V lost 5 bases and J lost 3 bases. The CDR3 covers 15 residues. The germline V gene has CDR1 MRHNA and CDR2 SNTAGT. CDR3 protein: CASSKTGGDTGELFF. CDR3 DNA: TGTGCCAGCAGTAAAACAGGGGGCGACACCGGGGAGCTGTTTTTT.

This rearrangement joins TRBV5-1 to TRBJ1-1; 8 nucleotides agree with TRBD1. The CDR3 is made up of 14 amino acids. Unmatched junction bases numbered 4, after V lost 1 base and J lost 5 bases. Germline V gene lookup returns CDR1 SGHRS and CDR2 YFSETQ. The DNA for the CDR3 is TGCGCCAGCAGCTTGCCAGGGGGCACGACTGAAGCTTTCTTT. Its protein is CASSLPGGTTEAFF.

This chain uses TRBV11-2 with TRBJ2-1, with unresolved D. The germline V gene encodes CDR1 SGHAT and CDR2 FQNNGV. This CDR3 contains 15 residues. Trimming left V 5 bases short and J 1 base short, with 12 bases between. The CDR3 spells CASSRGPDSYNEQFF. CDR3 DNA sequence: TGTGCCAGCAGCCGCGGTCCGGATTCCTACAATGAGCAGTTCTTC.

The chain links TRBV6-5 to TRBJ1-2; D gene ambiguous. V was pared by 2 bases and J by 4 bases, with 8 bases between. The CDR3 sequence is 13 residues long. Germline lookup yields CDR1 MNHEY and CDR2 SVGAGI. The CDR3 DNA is TGTGCCAGCAGTTACAGTGAGGGCTATGGCTACACCTTC. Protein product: CASSYSEGYGYTF.

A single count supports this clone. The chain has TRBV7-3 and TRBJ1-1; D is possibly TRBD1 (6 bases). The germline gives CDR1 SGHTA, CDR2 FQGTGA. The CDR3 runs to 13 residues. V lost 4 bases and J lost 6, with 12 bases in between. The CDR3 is CASSSARGAEAFF. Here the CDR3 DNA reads TGTGCCAGCAGCTCGGCCAGGGGAGCTGAAGCTTTCTTT.

The DNA for the CDR3 is TGCGCCAGCACGGTTTTCTCCCGTCTCGATACGCAGTATTTT. As protein: CASTVFSRLDTQYF. The chain carries TRBV5-1 and TRBJ2-3; D call uncertain. V lost 6 bases and J 6 bases, leaving 17 bases between the germline ends. There are 14 residues in the CDR3. In germline, CDR1 is SGHRS, CDR2 YFSETQ.

The CDR3 DNA reads as TGTGCCAGCAGCTTAATCGGGAATGGGGACATGAACACTGAAGCTTTCTTT. Translation gives CASSLIGNGDMNTEAFF. This chain links TRBV11-2 with TRBJ1-1, with D perhaps TRBD1 (6 bases). This CDR3 is 17 amino acids long. The germline gives CDR1 SGHAT, CDR2 FQNNGV. V shed 2 bases and J shed 0 bases, with 16 bases lying between them.

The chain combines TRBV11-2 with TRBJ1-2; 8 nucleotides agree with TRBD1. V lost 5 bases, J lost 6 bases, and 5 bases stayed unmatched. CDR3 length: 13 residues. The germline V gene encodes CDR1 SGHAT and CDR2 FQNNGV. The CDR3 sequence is CASSPRTGNGYTF. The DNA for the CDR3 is TGTGCCAGCAGCCCCCGGACAGGGAATGGCTACACCTTC. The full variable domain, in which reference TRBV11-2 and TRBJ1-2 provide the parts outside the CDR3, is EAGVAQSPRYKIIEKRQSVAFWCNPISGHATLYWYQQILGQGPKLLIQFQNNGVVDDSQLPKDRFSAERLKGVDSTLKIQPAKLEDSAVYLCASSPRTGNGYTFGSGTRLTVV.

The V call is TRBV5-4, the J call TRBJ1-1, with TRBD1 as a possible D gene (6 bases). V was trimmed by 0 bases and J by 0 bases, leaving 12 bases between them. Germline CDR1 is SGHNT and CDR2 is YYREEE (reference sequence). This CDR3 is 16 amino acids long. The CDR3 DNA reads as TGTGCCAGCAGCTTGGGTCAGGGGCCGTTGAACACTGAAGCTTTCTTT. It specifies CASSLGQGPLNTEAFF.

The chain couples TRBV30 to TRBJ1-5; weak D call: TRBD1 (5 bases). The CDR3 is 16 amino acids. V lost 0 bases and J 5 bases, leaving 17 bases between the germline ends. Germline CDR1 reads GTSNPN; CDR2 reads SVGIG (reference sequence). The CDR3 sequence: CAWSVRTSGSYQPQHF. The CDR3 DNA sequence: TGTGCCTGGAGTGTACGAACCTCAGGGTCCTATCAGCCCCAGCATTTT.

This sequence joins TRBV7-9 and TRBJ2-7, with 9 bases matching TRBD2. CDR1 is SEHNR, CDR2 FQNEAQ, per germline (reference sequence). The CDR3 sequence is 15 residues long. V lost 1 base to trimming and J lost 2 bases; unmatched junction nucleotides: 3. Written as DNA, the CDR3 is TGTGCCAGCAGCTTAGGGCTAGCGGGGCCCTACGAGCAGTACTTC. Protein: CASSLGLAGPYEQYF.

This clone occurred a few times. CDR3 sequence reads: CASSSAQGTDTQYF. DNA of the CDR3: TGTGCCAGCAGCTCCGCTCAGGGCACAGATACGCAGTATTTT. The chain recombines TRBV7-9 with TRBJ2-3; D is undetermined. This CDR3 comprises 14 residues. Germline CDR1 and CDR2: SEHNR and FQNEAQ (reference sequence). V gave up 4 bases and J gave up 1 base, with 9 bases separating them.

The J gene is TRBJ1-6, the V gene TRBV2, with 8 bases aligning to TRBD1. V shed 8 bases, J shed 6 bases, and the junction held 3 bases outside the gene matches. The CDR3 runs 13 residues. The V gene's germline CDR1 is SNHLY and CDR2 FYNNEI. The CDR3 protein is CASFGQGNSPLHF. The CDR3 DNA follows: TGTGCCAGCTTTGGACAGGGTAATTCACCCCTCCACTTT.

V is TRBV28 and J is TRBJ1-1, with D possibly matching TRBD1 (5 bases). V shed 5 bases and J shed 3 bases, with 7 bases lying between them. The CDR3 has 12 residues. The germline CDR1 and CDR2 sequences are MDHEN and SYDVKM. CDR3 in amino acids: CASSRQHTEAFF. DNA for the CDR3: TGTGCCAGCAGTCGACAGCACACTGAAGCTTTCTTT.

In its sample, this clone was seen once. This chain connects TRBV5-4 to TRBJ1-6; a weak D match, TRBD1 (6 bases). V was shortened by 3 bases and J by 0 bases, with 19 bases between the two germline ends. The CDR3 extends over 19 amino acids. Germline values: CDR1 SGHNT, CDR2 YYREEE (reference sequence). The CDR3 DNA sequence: TGTGCCAGCAGCTCCTACCATTTACAGGGAAGCTCCTATAATTCACCCCTCCACTTT. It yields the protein CASSSYHLQGSSYNSPLHF.

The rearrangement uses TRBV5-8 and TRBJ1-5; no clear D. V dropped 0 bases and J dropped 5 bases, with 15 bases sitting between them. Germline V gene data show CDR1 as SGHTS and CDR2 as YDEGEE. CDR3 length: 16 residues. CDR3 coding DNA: TGTGCCAGCAGCTTGGGGGTAGCGGGGTTATATCAGCCCCAGCATTTT. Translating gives CASSLGVAGLYQPQHF.

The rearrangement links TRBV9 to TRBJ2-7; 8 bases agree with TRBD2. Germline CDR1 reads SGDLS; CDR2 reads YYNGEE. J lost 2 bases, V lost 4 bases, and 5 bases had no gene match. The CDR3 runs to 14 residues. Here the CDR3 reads CASSPRGGPYEQYF. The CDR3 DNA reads TGTGCCAGCAGCCCCCGGGGGGGACCCTACGAGCAGTACTTC.

DNA of the CDR3: TGCGCCAGCAGCTTGGAAACAGGGGGCGAGTACGAGCAGTACTTC. It codes for CASSLETGGEYEQYF. The rearrangement joins TRBV5-1 to TRBJ2-7; the match to TRBD1 covers 9 bases. Losses at the gene ends were 0 bases for V and 4 bases for J; bases not matched to a gene: 5. Germline assignment: CDR1 SGHRS and CDR2 YFSETQ. The CDR3 runs to 15 residues.

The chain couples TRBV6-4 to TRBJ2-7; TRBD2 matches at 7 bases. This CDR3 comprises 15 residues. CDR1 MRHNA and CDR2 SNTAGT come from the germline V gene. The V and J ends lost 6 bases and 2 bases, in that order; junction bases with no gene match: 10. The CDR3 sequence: CASSAGIGGTYEQYF. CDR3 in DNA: TGTGCCAGCAGCGCCGGTATCGGGGGGACCTACGAGCAGTACTTC.

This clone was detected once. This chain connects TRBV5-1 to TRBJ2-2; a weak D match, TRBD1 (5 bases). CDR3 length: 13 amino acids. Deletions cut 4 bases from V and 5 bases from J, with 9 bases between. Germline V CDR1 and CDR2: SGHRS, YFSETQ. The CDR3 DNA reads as TGCGCCAGCAGCGTCAGGGTAACCGGGGAGCTGTTTTTT. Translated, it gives CASSVRVTGELFF.